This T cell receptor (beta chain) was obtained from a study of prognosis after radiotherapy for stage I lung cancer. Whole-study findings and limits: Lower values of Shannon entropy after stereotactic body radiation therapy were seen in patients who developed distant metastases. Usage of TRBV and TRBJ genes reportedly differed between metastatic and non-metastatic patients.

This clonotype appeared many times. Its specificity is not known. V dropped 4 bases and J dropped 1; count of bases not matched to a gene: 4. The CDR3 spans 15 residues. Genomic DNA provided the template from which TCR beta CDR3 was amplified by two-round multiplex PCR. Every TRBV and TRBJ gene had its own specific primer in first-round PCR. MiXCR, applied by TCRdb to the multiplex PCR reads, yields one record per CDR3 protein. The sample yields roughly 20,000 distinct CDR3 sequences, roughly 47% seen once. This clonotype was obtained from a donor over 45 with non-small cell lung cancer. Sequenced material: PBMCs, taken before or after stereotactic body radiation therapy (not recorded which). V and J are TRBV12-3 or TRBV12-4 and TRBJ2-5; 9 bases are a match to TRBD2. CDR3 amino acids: CASSSRLAVQETQYF. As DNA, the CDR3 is TGTGCCAGCAGTTCACGACTAGCGGTCCAAGAGACCCAGTACTTC.